One and the same sample provided the 30 T cell receptor beta chains below, sequenced in a study of Ad26.COV2.S vaccination and SARS-CoV-2 variants. Treatment reported: some 20 received Ad26.COV2.S at low or high dose, single or two shots; 5 received placebo; per-sample allocation not given. On day 63 after the first injection, vaccine and placebo recipients gave samples. Using immunoSEQ multiplex PCR, the repertoire was profiled, and TCRdb retains in-frame clones only, with some absent. The sample includes about 280,000 clones, over 75% of them seen just once. Material: peripheral blood, obtained in a trial of Ad26.COV2.S vaccine versus placebo. All receptors come from a person between 18 and 65 years old who received the Ad26.COV2.S COVID-19 vaccine or a placebo.

The chain carries TRBV5-8 and TRBJ1-5, with D possibly TRBD1 on 5 matching bases. The V gene lost 3 bases and the J gene lost 8 bases, with 30 bases spanning the gap. CDR1 and CDR2 (germline): SGHTS, YDEGEE. CDR3 size: 19 residues. DNA for the CDR3: TGTGCCAGCAGCTCAAGGGCATCGACGGACACGAGCCTAATTAAGCCCCAGCATTTT. Translated, it gives CASSSRASTDTSLIKPQHF.

This clone was recorded once. The chain joins TRBV6-5 to TRBJ2-7; the match to TRBD1 covers 8 bases. J lost 3 bases, V lost 5 bases, and 9 bases had no gene match. CDR1 MNHEY and CDR2 SVGAGI come from the germline V gene. The CDR3 totals 15 residues. CDR3 protein: CASSPQTGADYEQYF. DNA for the CDR3: TGTGCCAGCAGTCCCCAGACAGGGGCGGACTACGAGCAGTACTTC.

The V call is TRBV19, the J call TRBJ2-5, with 13 bases fitting TRBD2. The CDR3 loop spans 18 amino acids. After removal of 5 bases from V and 7 bases from J, the junction contained 16 bases not matched to a gene. The germline gives CDR1 LNHDA, CDR2 SQIVND (reference sequence). DNA for the CDR3: TGTGCCAGTAGTGTAACCGGGACTAGCGGGGATCTCCGGGGGACCCAGTACTTC. The encoded protein is CASSVTGTSGDLRGTQYF.

This sequence joins TRBV7-2 and TRBJ1-1; tentative D call: TRBD1 (6 bases). The CDR3 is 15 amino acids. V was clipped by 6 bases and J by 3 bases, with 17 bases between them. Germline CDR1 is SGHTA and CDR2 is FQGNSA. CDR3 protein: CASSYTRDTYTEAFF. The CDR3 DNA sequence: TGTGCCAGCAGTTATACCCGGGACACATACACTGAAGCTTTCTTT.

The chain combines TRBV5-4 with TRBJ2-7; D gene uncertain. Deletions cut 1 base from V and 0 bases from J, with 8 bases between. Germline CDR1 reads SGHNT; CDR2 reads YYREEE (reference sequence). The length of the CDR3 is 14 residues. The CDR3 reads CASSLNSPSYEQYF. In nucleotides, the CDR3 is TGTGCCAGCAGCTTGAACTCTCCCTCCTACGAGCAGTACTTC.

DNA for the CDR3: TGTGCCTGGAGTACGGGACAGGGGGTTGTAGATACGCAGTATTTT. Translating it yields CAWSTGQGVVDTQYF. The chain couples TRBV30 to TRBJ2-3, with 11 bases matching TRBD1. After removal of 2 bases from V and 5 bases from J, the junction contained 6 bases not matched to a gene. This CDR3 contains 15 residues. From germline, CDR1 is GTSNPN and CDR2 SVGIG (reference sequence).

The V call is TRBV6-2 or TRBV6-3, the J call TRBJ2-7, with D tentatively TRBD2 (7 bases). V was trimmed by 2 bases and J by 3 bases, leaving 14 bases between them. The CDR3 covers 15 residues. Germline assignment: CDR1 MNHEY and CDR2 SVGEGT. Here the CDR3 DNA reads TGTGCCAGCAGTTACCCTTGGGGGGGCAACTACGAGCAGTACTTC. Protein: CASSYPWGGNYEQYF.

The rearrangement joins TRBV6-5 to TRBJ2-7; 9 bases are a match to TRBD1. The CDR3 has 15 amino acids. Losses at the gene ends were 6 bases for V and 3 bases for J; bases not matched to a gene: 9. Germline V gene sequence: CDR1 MNHEY, CDR2 SVGAGI. CDR3 in amino acids: CASSAGTGSLYEQYF. Written as DNA, the CDR3 is TGTGCCAGCAGCGCCGGGACAGGGAGTCTCTACGAGCAGTACTTC.

V is TRBV9 and J is TRBJ2-7; 8 bases map to TRBD1. This CDR3 is built from 15 residues. Germline V gene lookup returns CDR1 SGDLS and CDR2 YYNGEE. The junction had 7 bases not matched to a gene; V was cut back by 3 bases and J by 2 bases. The CDR3 sequence is CASSGYRDRPYEQYF. For the CDR3, the DNA is TGTGCCAGCAGCGGGTACCGGGACAGGCCCTACGAGCAGTACTTC.

This chain links TRBV29-1 with TRBJ2-7; the D is unclear. The CDR3 runs to 13 residues. With 7 bases removed from V and 3 bases from J, the gap between germline ends came to 16 bases. Per germline, CDR1 SQVTM and CDR2 ANQGSEA. As DNA, the CDR3 is TGCAGCGCCGCCGGGCTGAGCCACTACGAGCAGTACTTC. It specifies CSAAGLSHYEQYF.

This chain links TRBV25-1 with TRBJ2-7; 7 bases are shared with TRBD2. The CDR3 spans 15 residues. V dropped 5 bases and J dropped 0; count of bases not matched to a gene: 7. From germline, CDR1 is MGHDK and CDR2 SYGVNS. The CDR3: CASSLRDYNSYEQYF. The DNA of the CDR3 is TGTGCCAGCAGTCTCCGGGACTACAACTCCTACGAGCAGTACTTC.

The rearrangement joins TRBV7-2 to TRBJ1-6; 7 nucleotides agree with TRBD1. CDR1 is SGHTA, CDR2 FQGNSA, per germline. This CDR3 has 15 residues. V lost 1 base, J lost 7 bases, and 4 bases stayed unmatched. The CDR3: CASSLVGTANSPLHF. The DNA for the CDR3 is TGTGCCAGCAGCTTAGTTGGGACAGCAAATTCACCCCTCCACTTT.

The V call is TRBV4-1, the J call TRBJ1-2, with D unresolved. Trimming pared 2 bases from V and 8 bases from J, leaving 33 bases between. Germline-derived CDR1 and CDR2 are MGHRA and YSYEKL. This CDR3 is 20 amino acids long. The CDR3 DNA sequence: TGCGCCAGCAGCCAAAACGGCAGGATACTAAAATCGACTATGGTTTTGGGCTACACCTTC. Residues: CASSQNGRILKSTMVLGYTF.

The DNA for the CDR3 is TGTGCCTGGAGTCTAGGGGGTGAGCAGTTCTTC. Protein: CAWSLGGEQFF. The rearrangement joins TRBV30 to TRBJ2-1, with D possibly being TRBD1 (6 bases). Germline assignment: CDR1 GTSNPN and CDR2 SVGIG (reference sequence). This CDR3 comprises 11 residues. Deletions cut 2 bases from V and 9 bases from J, with 8 bases between. Combining the CDR3 with reference TRBV30 and TRBJ2-1 gives the whole variable domain SQTIHQWPATLVQPVGSPLSLECTVEGTSNPNLYWYRQAAGRGLQLLFYSVGIGQISSEVPQNLSASRPQDRQFILSSKKLLLSDSGFYLCAWSLGGEQFFGPGTRLTVL.

This clone appeared once. V is TRBV7-2 and J is TRBJ2-7, with D possibly TRBD1 on 5 matching bases. The germline gives CDR1 SGHTA, CDR2 FQGNSA. The V end lost 3 bases, the J end lost 6 bases, and 12 bases lay between the germline ends. This CDR3 is built from 13 residues. CDR3 DNA: TGTGCCAGCAGCTTTCAAAGGGGCGGCGAGCAGTACTTC. It specifies CASSFQRGGEQYF.

The chain is built from TRBV5-1 and TRBJ2-7, with TRBD1 matching 7 bases. CDR1 and CDR2 from the germline V gene are SGHRS and YFSETQ. CDR3 length equals 15 residues. With V trimmed by 4 bases and J by 4 bases, 11 bases remained unmatched. CDR3 bases: TGCGCCAGCAGCCGAGGACAGGAGCCGGATTACGAGCAGTACTTC. It encodes CASSRGQEPDYEQYF.

The chain recombines TRBV19 with TRBJ2-3; D is perhaps TRBD2 (6 bases). This CDR3 region has 16 residues. Between the trimmed V and J ends, which lost 2 bases and 4 bases, there was a span of 16 bases. Germline V gives CDR1 LNHDA, CDR2 SQIVND (reference sequence). CDR3 region: CASSIFGTTRSDTQYF. CDR3 in DNA: TGTGCCAGTAGTATATTTGGGACGACTAGGTCAGATACGCAGTATTTT.

This chain links TRBV15 with TRBJ2-5; possibly TRBD2 for D (7 bases). This CDR3 has 16 residues. V was trimmed by 10 bases and J by 0 bases, leaving 21 bases between them. Germline lookup yields CDR1 LNHNV and CDR2 YYDKDF (reference sequence). CDR3 protein: CAIRAGGGGDQETQYF. CDR3 bases: TGTGCCATCCGGGCTGGGGGCGGGGGCGACCAAGAGACCCAGTACTTC.

A single count supports this clone. This chain connects TRBV30 to TRBJ1-1; TRBD1 agrees at 11 bases. The CDR3 runs 14 residues. The trim removed 3 bases at V and 4 bases at J, leaving 4 bases unmatched. Germline CDR1 and CDR2: GTSNPN and SVGIG (reference sequence). The CDR3: CAWRFGTGGTEAFF. The DNA of the CDR3 is TGTGCCTGGAGGTTTGGGACAGGGGGCACTGAAGCTTTCTTT.

The CDR3 DNA sequence: TGTGCCAGTAGGAGGACGGACGCCAATGAGCAGTTCTTC. Residues: CASRRTDANEQFF. This chain links TRBV19 with TRBJ2-1; D unclear. V was clipped by 6 bases and J by 6 bases, with 12 bases between them. Germline CDR1 and CDR2: LNHDA and SQIVND (reference sequence). The CDR3 covers 13 residues.

This rearrangement joins TRBV2 to TRBJ2-3, with D possibly TRBD1 on 6 matching bases. CDR1 and CDR2 (germline): SNHLY, FYNNEI. The CDR3 is 15 residues long. Trimming removed 6 bases at V and 2 bases at J, with 15 bases between. The CDR3 loop reads CASRGPDSYTDTQYF. CDR3 coding DNA: TGTGCCAGCAGGGGGCCGGACAGTTACACAGATACGCAGTATTTT.

The chain links TRBV7-9 to TRBJ1-1, with 11 bases aligning to TRBD1. The germline V gene has CDR1 SEHNR and CDR2 FQNEAQ (reference sequence). J was trimmed by 7 bases and V by 5 bases; bases with no gene match: 3. The CDR3 contains 13 residues. CDR3 protein: CASSPGTGGEAFF. CDR3 in DNA: TGTGCCAGCAGCCCCGGGACAGGGGGTGAAGCTTTCTTT.

This chain joins TRBV10-2 and TRBJ1-1; 10 bases agree with TRBD1. The V segment lost 6 bases and the J segment 11 bases; nucleotides outside the gene matches: 15. This CDR3 is 15 amino acids long. The germline V gene encodes CDR1 WSHSY and CDR2 SAAADI. DNA for the CDR3: TGCGCCAGCAGAGATACCGGGACAGGGGCTCTTGCCGCTTTCTTT. Encoded protein: CASRDTGTGALAAFF.

The rearrangement joins TRBV11-3 to TRBJ2-1; TRBD2 is a possible D gene (5 bases). Trimming removed 3 bases from V and 8 bases from J, with 17 bases in between. This CDR3 region has 15 residues. In germline, CDR1 is SGHNT, CDR2 YENEEA. CDR3 DNA sequence: TGTGCCAGCAGCTTCTCGACGGGCGCCGGGGATGAGCAGTTCTTC. This translates into CASSFSTGAGDEQFF.

The DNA for the CDR3 is TGCGCCAGCAGCCAAGTGGGGGGGGCTAATGAAAAACTGTTTTTT. Its translation: CASSQVGGANEKLFF. The chain uses TRBV4-1 and TRBJ1-4, with a possible D match to TRBD1 (5 bases). The CDR3 runs to 15 residues. Trimming shortened V by 1 base and J by 3 bases, and 9 bases separated the two germline ends. CDR1 and CDR2 from the germline V gene are MGHRA and YSYEKL.

This chain uses TRBV7-8 with TRBJ2-2; 12 nucleotides line up with TRBD2. V lost 5 bases, J lost 1 base, and 5 bases stayed unmatched. This CDR3 has 17 amino acids. CDR1 and CDR2 (germline): SGHVS, FQNEAQ. CDR3 DNA sequence: TGTGCCAGCAGCCGGAGACTAGCGGGGGAGAACACCGGGGAGCTGTTTTTT. Its translation is CASSRRLAGENTGELFF.

The chain employs TRBV6-5 and TRBJ1-2, with D maybe TRBD1 (6 bases). The CDR3 contains 13 residues. The germline V gene encodes CDR1 MNHEY and CDR2 SVGAGI. With 7 bases removed from V and 2 bases from J, the gap between germline ends came to 11 bases. The CDR3 protein is CASTLDRNYGYTF. The CDR3 nucleotides read TGTGCCAGCACCCTGGACAGAAACTATGGCTACACCTTC.

This clone was seen just once. This chain joins TRBV28 and TRBJ2-3; D not resolved. Trimming stripped 5 bases from V and 6 bases from J, with 12 bases between. CDR1 and CDR2 (germline): MDHEN, SYDVKM. This CDR3 contains 13 residues. CDR3 protein: CASSPGTYDTQYF. As DNA, the CDR3 is TGTGCCAGCAGTCCCGGAACCTATGATACGCAGTATTTT.

This clone occurred once. Other DNA sequences in this sample translate to the same CDR3. The chain couples TRBV5-1 to TRBJ2-2; D may be TRBD1 or TRBD2 (5 bases each). Germline values: CDR1 SGHRS, CDR2 YFSETQ. V was trimmed by 0 bases and J by 0 bases, leaving 6 bases between them. This CDR3 has 15 amino acids. The CDR3 DNA reads as TGCGCCAGCAGCTTGGGGGGGTCGAACACCGGGGAGCTGTTTTTT. It encodes CASSLGGSNTGELFF.

This chain uses TRBV5-4 with TRBJ2-3; D gene uncertain. Germline loops: CDR1 SGHNT, CDR2 YYREEE (reference sequence). The CDR3 covers 15 residues. V lost 2 bases and J 2 bases, leaving 12 bases between the germline ends. CDR3 in amino acids: CASSFRSTPTDTQYF. CDR3 bases: TGTGCCAGCAGCTTCCGGAGTACCCCCACAGATACGCAGTATTTT.